These T cell receptor beta chains were read from a single sample in a study of T-cell reconstitution after alpha-beta-depleted transplantation in children. TCRdb re-called the PCR reads through MiXCR, storing one row per CDR3 protein. Of some 840,000 distinct CDR3 sequences detected, around 17% appear once; the ten largest clones hold approximately 5%. The sample in question was PBMCs, mostly from graft donor cells, obtained 360 days after TCRalphabeta/CD19-depleted stem cell transplant. All receptors derive from a male patient between 10 and 17 years old who had a stem cell transplant for acute lymphoblastic leukemia, so the T cells may come from the graft donor. CDR3s include the opening cysteine and the closing phenylalanine or tryptophan. A D gene is named only where the DNA matches it firmly. Size is omitted from some rows. Given values are once, few, many or a class for expanded clones.

v_gene: TRBV5-6
d_gene: TRBD2
j_gene: TRBJ2-2
abundance: .
CDR3aa: CAISFGTLAGGHTGELFF
CDR3nt: TGTGCCATCAGCTTCGGGACCCTAGCGGGAGGCCACACCGGGGAGCTGTTTTTT

v_gene: TRBV18
d_gene: TRBD2
j_gene: TRBJ2-5
abundance: few
CDR3aa: CASSLLTSATQETQYF
CDR3nt: TGTGCCAGCTCACTCCTAACTAGCGCGACGCAAGAGACCCAGTACTTC

v_gene: TRBV19
d_gene: .
j_gene: TRBJ2-4
abundance: .
CDR3aa: CASKPGLDFKNIQYF
CDR3nt: TGTGCCAGTAAACCGGGACTGGATTTTAAAAACATTCAGTACTTC

v_gene: TRBV5-1
d_gene: TRBD1
j_gene: TRBJ2-4
abundance: .
CDR3aa: CASRRGQTTGENIQYF
CDR3nt: TGCGCCAGCAGACGTGGACAGACCACAGGGGAAAACATTCAGTACTTC

v_gene: TRBV5-1
d_gene: .
j_gene: TRBJ2-6
abundance: .
CDR3aa: CASSRTERFGANVLTF
CDR3nt: TGCGCCAGCAGCCGGACGGAGAGGTTTGGGGCCAACGTCCTGACTTTC

v_gene: TRBV10-3
d_gene: .
j_gene: TRBJ2-7
abundance: few
CDR3aa: CAITDRGLEQYF
CDR3nt: TGTGCCATCACGGACCGGGGGTTGGAGCAGTACTTC

v_gene: TRBV4-1
d_gene: .
j_gene: TRBJ1-1
abundance: many
CDR3aa: CASSRTNTEAFF
CDR3nt: TGCGCCAGCAGCCGGACCAACACTGAAGCTTTCTTT

v_gene: TRBV12-3/TRBV12-4
d_gene: TRBD2
j_gene: TRBJ2-1
abundance: .
CDR3aa: CASSIAGDGNEQFF
CDR3nt: TGTGCCAGCAGTATCGCGGGAGATGGAAATGAGCAGTTCTTC

v_gene: TRBV7-9
d_gene: TRBD1
j_gene: TRBJ1-2
abundance: .
CDR3aa: CASSSPNRGPSGYTF
CDR3nt: TGTGCCAGCAGCTCCCCCAACAGGGGGCCCTCTGGCTACACCTTC

v_gene: TRBV7-9
d_gene: .
j_gene: TRBJ2-1
abundance: few
CDR3aa: CASSLRLVAVNEQFF
CDR3nt: TGTGCCAGCAGCTTAAGACTGGTAGCTGTTAATGAGCAGTTCTTC

v_gene: TRBV7-8
d_gene: TRBD1
j_gene: TRBJ2-5
abundance: .
CDR3aa: CASSLVQGYQETQYF
CDR3nt: TGTGCCAGCAGCTTAGTACAGGGGTACCAAGAGACCCAGTACTTC

v_gene: TRBV5-1
d_gene: .
j_gene: TRBJ2-3
abundance: few
CDR3aa: CASSQEGRMADTQYF
CDR3nt: TGCGCCAGCAGCCAGGAGGGCCGCATGGCAGATACGCAGTATTTT

v_gene: TRBV28
d_gene: .
j_gene: TRBJ2-1
abundance: few
CDR3aa: CASSLNNIYNEQFF
CDR3nt: TGTGCCAGCAGTTTAAATAACATTTACAATGAGCAGTTCTTC

v_gene: TRBV20-1
d_gene: .
j_gene: TRBJ2-3
abundance: .
CDR3aa: CSAREGAYTDTQYF
CDR3nt: TGCAGTGCTAGGGAGGGGGCTTACACAGATACGCAGTATTTT

v_gene: TRBV7-9
d_gene: TRBD1
j_gene: TRBJ1-4
abundance: few
CDR3aa: CASSVRQGETEKLFF
CDR3nt: TGTGCCAGCAGCGTACGACAGGGGGAAACTGAAAAACTGTTTTTT

v_gene: TRBV7-8
d_gene: TRBD1
j_gene: TRBJ1-1
abundance: .
CDR3aa: CASSHRGRAEAFF
CDR3nt: TGTGCCAGCAGCCACAGGGGTAGGGCTGAAGCTTTCTTT

v_gene: TRBV5-1
d_gene: .
j_gene: TRBJ2-7
abundance: .
CDR3aa: CASSLAHTGSYEQYF
CDR3nt: TGCGCCAGCAGCTTGGCCCACACTGGCTCCTACGAGCAGTACTTC

v_gene: TRBV11-1
d_gene: TRBD2
j_gene: TRBJ2-1
abundance: .
CDR3aa: CASSLETSGRRRDNEQFF
CDR3nt: TGTGCCAGCAGCTTAGAAACTAGCGGGAGAAGGAGGGACAATGAGCAGTTCTTC

v_gene: TRBV4-1
d_gene: TRBD1
j_gene: TRBJ2-1
abundance: few
CDR3aa: CASFRTGEGYNEQFF
CDR3nt: TGCGCCAGCTTCCGGACAGGGGAGGGTTACAATGAGCAGTTCTTC

v_gene: TRBV20-1
d_gene: .
j_gene: TRBJ1-2
abundance: few
CDR3aa: CSARDRPGVPNYGYTF
CDR3nt: TGCAGTGCTAGAGATCGCCCAGGGGTCCCTAACTATGGCTACACCTTC

v_gene: TRBV15
d_gene: TRBD2
j_gene: TRBJ2-1
abundance: many
CDR3aa: CATSGTSGASYNEQFF
CDR3nt: TGTGCCACCTCCGGGACTAGCGGTGCCTCCTACAATGAGCAGTTCTTC

v_gene: TRBV7-8
d_gene: .
j_gene: TRBJ2-7
abundance: few
CDR3aa: CASSLGGGNSYEQYF
CDR3nt: TGTGCCAGCAGCTTAGGGGGTGGGAACTCCTACGAGCAGTACTTC

v_gene: TRBV30
d_gene: TRBD1
j_gene: TRBJ1-1
abundance: .
CDR3aa: CASQGATEAFF
CDR3nt: TGTGCCTCACAGGGGGCAACTGAAGCTTTCTTT

v_gene: TRBV5-1
d_gene: .
j_gene: TRBJ2-7
abundance: .
CDR3aa: CASSLRVASVYEQYF
CDR3nt: TGCGCCAGCAGCCTCCGGGTGGCTAGCGTTTACGAGCAGTACTTC

v_gene: TRBV20-1
d_gene: .
j_gene: TRBJ2-3
abundance: .
CDR3aa: CSARDFQVLTDTQYF
CDR3nt: TGCAGTGCTAGAGATTTTCAGGTTCTCACAGATACGCAGTATTTT

v_gene: TRBV6-5
d_gene: .
j_gene: TRBJ1-2
abundance: few
CDR3aa: CASSFGRVRVLNYGYTF
CDR3nt: TGTGCCAGCAGTTTCGGCAGGGTTAGAGTCCTTAACTATGGCTACACCTTC

v_gene: TRBV7-9
d_gene: TRBD1
j_gene: TRBJ2-7
abundance: few
CDR3aa: CASSYQGAEQYF
CDR3nt: TGTGCCAGCAGTTACCAGGGGGCCGAGCAGTACTTC

v_gene: TRBV7-3
d_gene: .
j_gene: TRBJ2-1
abundance: few
CDR3aa: CASSSQNHMEQFF
CDR3nt: TGTGCCAGCAGCTCGCAAAATCATATGGAGCAGTTCTTC

v_gene: TRBV13
d_gene: TRBD1
j_gene: TRBJ2-7
abundance: few
CDR3aa: CASASGGLSSYEQYF
CDR3nt: TGTGCCAGTGCCTCAGGGGGCCTCAGCTCCTACGAGCAGTACTTC

v_gene: TRBV20-1
d_gene: .
j_gene: TRBJ2-7
abundance: many
CDR3aa: CSAGTHSGARQYF
CDR3nt: TGCAGTGCTGGGACTCATTCAGGGGCTCGGCAGTACTTC

v_gene: TRBV28
d_gene: .
j_gene: TRBJ2-1
abundance: many
CDR3aa: CASGGRFQLNEQFF
CDR3nt: TGTGCCAGCGGGGGGCGGTTCCAGCTCAATGAGCAGTTCTTC

v_gene: TRBV6-5
d_gene: .
j_gene: TRBJ1-4
abundance: .
CDR3aa: CASSYTGRRLNEKLFF
CDR3nt: TGTGCCAGCAGTTATACGGGTCGCCGGCTTAATGAAAAACTGTTTTTT

v_gene: TRBV5-1
d_gene: .
j_gene: TRBJ2-3
abundance: many
CDR3aa: CASSPRLRTDTQYF
CDR3nt: TGCGCCAGCAGCCCCCGACTCCGCACAGATACGCAGTATTTT

v_gene: TRBV9
d_gene: .
j_gene: TRBJ1-1
abundance: .
CDR3aa: CASGRAGLNTEAFF
CDR3nt: TGTGCCAGCGGCCGGGCAGGGCTGAACACTGAAGCTTTCTTT

v_gene: TRBV5-4
d_gene: TRBD2
j_gene: TRBJ2-2
abundance: .
CDR3aa: CASSLSSGRASGELFF
CDR3nt: TGTGCCAGCAGCTTGAGTAGCGGGAGGGCCAGCGGGGAGCTGTTTTTT

v_gene: TRBV20-1
d_gene: .
j_gene: TRBJ2-1
abundance: .
CDR3aa: CSAIPVLDNEQFF
CDR3nt: TGCAGTGCTATTCCCGTACTAGACAATGAGCAGTTCTTC

v_gene: TRBV3-1
d_gene: TRBD2
j_gene: TRBJ2-3
abundance: few
CDR3aa: CASRRGLAGGRRTDTQYF
CDR3nt: TGTGCCAGCAGACGGGGACTAGCGGGAGGGCGAAGAACAGATACGCAGTATTTT

v_gene: TRBV20-1
d_gene: .
j_gene: TRBJ2-1
abundance: .
CDR3aa: CSAPSAAGREQFF
CDR3nt: TGCAGTGCCCCAAGCGCCGCCGGGAGAGAGCAGTTCTTC

v_gene: TRBV7-9
d_gene: .
j_gene: TRBJ1-1
abundance: .
CDR3aa: CASSLFRVREAFF
CDR3nt: TGTGCCAGCAGCTTATTCAGGGTTCGGGAAGCTTTCTTT

v_gene: TRBV6-2/TRBV6-3
d_gene: TRBD2
j_gene: TRBJ2-7
abundance: .
CDR3aa: CASSYWTSGSEEQYF
CDR3nt: TGTGCCAGCAGCTACTGGACTAGCGGGAGTGAAGAGCAGTACTTC

v_gene: TRBV6-2/TRBV6-3
d_gene: TRBD2
j_gene: TRBJ2-7
abundance: .
CDR3aa: CASSYSAGGPVTYEQYF
CDR3nt: TGTGCCAGCAGTTACTCGGCGGGAGGGCCAGTGACCTACGAGCAGTACTTC

v_gene: TRBV14
d_gene: .
j_gene: TRBJ1-1
abundance: .
CDR3aa: CASSQGRRTEAFF
CDR3nt: TGTGCCAGCAGCCAAGGACGAAGAACTGAAGCTTTCTTT

v_gene: TRBV12-3/TRBV12-4
d_gene: .
j_gene: TRBJ1-1
abundance: few
CDR3aa: CASTPGYLNTEAFF
CDR3nt: TGTGCCAGCACCCCCGGGTATTTGAACACTGAAGCTTTCTTT

v_gene: TRBV4-1
d_gene: .
j_gene: TRBJ2-7
abundance: few
CDR3aa: CASSPLDPLSYEQYF
CDR3nt: TGCGCCAGCAGCCCGCTGGACCCATTGTCCTACGAGCAGTACTTC

v_gene: TRBV19
d_gene: TRBD1
j_gene: TRBJ1-6
abundance: few
CDR3aa: CATSPGTVPWAPLHF
CDR3nt: TGTGCCACCAGCCCGGGGACAGTCCCGTGGGCACCCCTCCACTTT

v_gene: TRBV18
d_gene: .
j_gene: TRBJ1-1
abundance: few
CDR3aa: CASSPERGAGTNTEAFF
CDR3nt: TGTGCCAGCTCACCAGAGAGGGGTGCGGGAACGAACACTGAAGCTTTCTTT

v_gene: TRBV2
d_gene: .
j_gene: TRBJ2-3
abundance: .
CDR3aa: CASSEEGIRTDTQYF
CDR3nt: TGTGCCAGCAGTGAAGAAGGGATTCGGACAGATACGCAGTATTTT

v_gene: TRBV4-1
d_gene: TRBD2
j_gene: TRBJ2-3
abundance: few
CDR3aa: CASSQAPLTSGRATDTQYF
CDR3nt: TGCGCCAGCAGCCAAGCACCTTTGACTAGCGGGAGGGCCACAGATACGCAGTATTTT

v_gene: TRBV28
d_gene: .
j_gene: TRBJ2-2
abundance: .
CDR3aa: CASSFRGYRSGELFF
CDR3nt: TGTGCCAGCAGTTTTCGGGGGTATAGGAGCGGGGAGCTGTTTTTT

v_gene: TRBV12-5
d_gene: TRBD1
j_gene: TRBJ2-1
abundance: .
CDR3aa: CASGTPGTGAYNEQFF
CDR3nt: TGTGCTAGTGGTACCCCCGGGACAGGGGCCTACAATGAGCAGTTCTTC

v_gene: TRBV7-2
d_gene: .
j_gene: TRBJ2-5
abundance: .
CDR3aa: CASSLRTRETQYF
CDR3nt: TGTGCCAGCAGCTTACGGACACGAGAGACCCAGTACTTC